The next 8 T cell receptor beta chains were all read from a single sample in a study of cytotoxic CD8 clonotypes in ibrutinib-treated CLL. Clones were read by immunoSEQ multiplex PCR, and TCRdb kept only the in-frame ones, dropping some. The sample gives about 150,000 clones, 76% of which show up once; approximately 5.1% is in the top ten. The input for sequencing was PBMCs, taken after 24 months of ibrutinib treatment. These receptors were taken from a human donor with chronic lymphocytic leukemia.

This clone was observed a handful of times. This specimen includes other DNA sequences encoding the same CDR3. The chain combines TRBV6-4 with TRBJ2-3; TRBD2 aligns across 9 bases. CDR1 is MRHNA, CDR2 SNTAGT, per germline. V lost 6 bases, J lost 0 bases, and 4 bases stayed unmatched. The CDR3 sequence is 15 residues long. The CDR3 spells CASSEAGGSTDTQYF. CDR3 nucleotides: TGTGCCAGCAGCGAAGCGGGAGGCAGCACAGATACGCAGTATTTT.

Here the CDR3 reads CASSPEPDTTYEQYF. The CDR3 DNA is TGCGCCAGCAGCCCCGAACCGGACACCACCTACGAGCAGTACTTC. J is TRBJ2-7 and V is TRBV5-1, with D possibly being TRBD1 (5 bases). The CDR3 is made up of 15 amino acids. Germline lookup yields CDR1 SGHRS and CDR2 YFSETQ. The V end lost 4 bases, the J end lost 2 bases, and 16 bases lay between the germline ends.

The chain combines TRBV2 with TRBJ1-3; 7 bases fit TRBD1. Germline-derived CDR1 and CDR2 are SNHLY and FYNNEI. V was pared by 6 bases and J by 4 bases, with 9 bases of the junction left unmatched. This CDR3 is built from 15 residues. The CDR3 DNA reads as TGTGCCAGCAGCGAGGACAGGTGGACCGGAAACACCATATATTTT. Amino acid sequence: CASSEDRWTGNTIYF.

The V and J genes are TRBV10-3 and TRBJ1-4, with no clear D. V lost 5 bases, J lost 7 bases, and 11 bases lay in between. Per germline, CDR1 ENHRY and CDR2 SYGVKD. The CDR3 extends over 13 amino acids. The DNA of the CDR3 is TGTGCCATCAGTAAATCACTGAGTGAAAAACTGTTTTTT. Its translation: CAISKSLSEKLFF.

This clone was seen ten or more times. The chain has TRBV7-2 and TRBJ1-2; TRBD1 matches at 11 bases. V shed 4 bases, J shed 7 bases, and the junction held 8 bases outside the gene matches. Germline CDR1 SGHTA, CDR2 FQGNSA. The CDR3 contains 15 residues. This chain's CDR3 is CASSSWGTGGSGYTF. CDR3 bases: TGTGCCAGCAGCTCCTGGGGGACAGGGGGAAGTGGCTACACCTTC. Full variable domain (outside the CDR3, taken from reference TRBV7-2 and TRBJ1-2): GAGVSQSPSNKVTEKGKDVELRCDPISGHTALYWYRQSLGQGLEFLIYFQGNSAPDKSGLPSDRFSAERTGGSVSTLTIQRTQQEDSAVYLCASSSWGTGGSGYTFGSGTRLTVV.

The rearrangement links TRBV10-3 to TRBJ2-7, with 13 bases fitting TRBD2. V was pared by 2 bases and J by 1 base, with 5 bases of the junction left unmatched. Germline lookup yields CDR1 ENHRY and CDR2 SYGVKD. This CDR3 is built from 17 residues. CDR3 in DNA: TGTGCCATCAGTGAGGGACTAGCGGGAGTTCGGTCCTACGAGCAGTACTTC. It codes for CAISEGLAGVRSYEQYF.

The CDR3 DNA follows: TGTGCCAGCAGCCAACGGGTAGCGGGGGCCGAATCCTACGAGCAGTACTTC. Amino acid sequence: CASSQRVAGAESYEQYF. The J gene is TRBJ2-7, the V gene TRBV4-2; TRBD2 agrees at 9 bases. V lost 2 bases to trimming and J lost 1 base; unmatched junction nucleotides: 9. This CDR3 comprises 17 residues. Germline V gives CDR1 LGHNA, CDR2 YNFKEQ.

V is TRBV7-9 and J is TRBJ2-1; 8 bases map to TRBD2. Germline loops: CDR1 SEHNR, CDR2 FQNEAQ (reference sequence). V gave up 3 bases and J gave up 15 bases; unmatched junction bases: 4. This CDR3 has 11 amino acids. CDR3 bases: TGTGCCAGCAGCTTCGCGGGGGGCTTGTTCTTC. Translating gives CASSFAGGLFF.